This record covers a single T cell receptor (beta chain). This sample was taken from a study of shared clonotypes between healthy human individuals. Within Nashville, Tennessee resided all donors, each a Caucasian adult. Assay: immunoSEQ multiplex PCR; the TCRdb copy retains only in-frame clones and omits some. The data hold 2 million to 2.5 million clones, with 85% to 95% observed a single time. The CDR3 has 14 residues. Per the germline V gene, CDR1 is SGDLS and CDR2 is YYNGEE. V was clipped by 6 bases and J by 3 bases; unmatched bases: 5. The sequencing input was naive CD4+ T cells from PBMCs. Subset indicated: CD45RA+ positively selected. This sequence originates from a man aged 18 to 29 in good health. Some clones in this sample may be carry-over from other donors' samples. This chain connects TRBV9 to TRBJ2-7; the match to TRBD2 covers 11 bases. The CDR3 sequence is CASNPGTSGYEQYF. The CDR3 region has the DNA TGTGCCAGCAACCCCGGGACTAGCGGCTACGAGCAGTACTTC. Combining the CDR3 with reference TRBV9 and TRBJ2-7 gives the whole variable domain DSGVTQTPKHLITATGQRVTLRCSPRSGDLSVYWYQQSLDQGLQFLIQYYNGEERAKGNILERFSAQQFPDLHSELNLSSLELGDSALYFCASNPGTSGYEQYFGPGTRLTVT.